The present T cell receptor (beta chain) was sequenced within a study of cytomegalovirus exposure and HLA in healthy donors. Notes on the study in general: Subsequent analysis of the roughly 120 validation repertoires found a tendency for first-cohort TCR clusters to co-occur. Overall, approximately 150 TCR beta chains were annotated as cytomegalovirus-associated. Many donors shared some public TCRs, even though most TCR sequences were rare.

This CDR3 contains 15 residues. Per the germline V gene, CDR1 is PRHDT and CDR2 is FYEKMQ (reference sequence). Trimming at V came to 4 bases and at J to 5 bases, leaving 4 bases not matched to a gene. The assay was immunoSEQ multiplex PCR, and TCRdb's table has in-frame clones only and misses some. The repertoire holds about 120,000 clones, with about 85% as singletons. For this clone: Its antigen is not known.

V is TRBV13 and J is TRBJ2-5, with 13 bases matching TRBD2. This clonotype was sampled from a woman in her 30s in good health and CMV-seronegative. Sample: PBMCs. CDR3 DNA sequence: TGTGCCAGCAGCTGGACTAGCGGGGGAAGGGAGACCCAGTACTTC. It is translated as CASSWTSGGRETQYF.